This TCR beta chain was identified in a study of T cell responses to AZD1222 COVID-19 vaccine. Across the whole study: Second doses were pooled across both intervals (about 4 or about 12 weeks).

This clone appeared a single time. Trimming took 0 bases from V and 3 from J, leaving 8 bases between them. This CDR3 contains 14 residues. Germline values: CDR1 GTSNPN, CDR2 SVGIG (reference sequence). The data were produced by immunoSEQ multiplex PCR, yet TCRdb's version contains in-frame clones alone and is incomplete. The data hold about 56,000 clones, with 70% to 90% observed a single time. The material sequenced was peripheral blood, taken on day 0 of AZD1222 vaccination. The clonotype originates from an adult in good health. J is TRBJ2-2 and V is TRBV30; D unclear. DNA of the CDR3: TGTGCCTGGAGTGTACGGCCGTACACCGGGGAGCTGTTTTTT. Translated, it gives CAWSVRPYTGELFF. Variable domain in full (rest from reference TRBV30 and TRBJ2-2): SQTIHQWPATLVQPVGSPLSLECTVEGTSNPNLYWYRQAAGRGLQLLFYSVGIGQISSEVPQNLSASRPQDRQFILSSKKLLLSDSGFYLCAWSVRPYTGELFFGEGSRLTVL.